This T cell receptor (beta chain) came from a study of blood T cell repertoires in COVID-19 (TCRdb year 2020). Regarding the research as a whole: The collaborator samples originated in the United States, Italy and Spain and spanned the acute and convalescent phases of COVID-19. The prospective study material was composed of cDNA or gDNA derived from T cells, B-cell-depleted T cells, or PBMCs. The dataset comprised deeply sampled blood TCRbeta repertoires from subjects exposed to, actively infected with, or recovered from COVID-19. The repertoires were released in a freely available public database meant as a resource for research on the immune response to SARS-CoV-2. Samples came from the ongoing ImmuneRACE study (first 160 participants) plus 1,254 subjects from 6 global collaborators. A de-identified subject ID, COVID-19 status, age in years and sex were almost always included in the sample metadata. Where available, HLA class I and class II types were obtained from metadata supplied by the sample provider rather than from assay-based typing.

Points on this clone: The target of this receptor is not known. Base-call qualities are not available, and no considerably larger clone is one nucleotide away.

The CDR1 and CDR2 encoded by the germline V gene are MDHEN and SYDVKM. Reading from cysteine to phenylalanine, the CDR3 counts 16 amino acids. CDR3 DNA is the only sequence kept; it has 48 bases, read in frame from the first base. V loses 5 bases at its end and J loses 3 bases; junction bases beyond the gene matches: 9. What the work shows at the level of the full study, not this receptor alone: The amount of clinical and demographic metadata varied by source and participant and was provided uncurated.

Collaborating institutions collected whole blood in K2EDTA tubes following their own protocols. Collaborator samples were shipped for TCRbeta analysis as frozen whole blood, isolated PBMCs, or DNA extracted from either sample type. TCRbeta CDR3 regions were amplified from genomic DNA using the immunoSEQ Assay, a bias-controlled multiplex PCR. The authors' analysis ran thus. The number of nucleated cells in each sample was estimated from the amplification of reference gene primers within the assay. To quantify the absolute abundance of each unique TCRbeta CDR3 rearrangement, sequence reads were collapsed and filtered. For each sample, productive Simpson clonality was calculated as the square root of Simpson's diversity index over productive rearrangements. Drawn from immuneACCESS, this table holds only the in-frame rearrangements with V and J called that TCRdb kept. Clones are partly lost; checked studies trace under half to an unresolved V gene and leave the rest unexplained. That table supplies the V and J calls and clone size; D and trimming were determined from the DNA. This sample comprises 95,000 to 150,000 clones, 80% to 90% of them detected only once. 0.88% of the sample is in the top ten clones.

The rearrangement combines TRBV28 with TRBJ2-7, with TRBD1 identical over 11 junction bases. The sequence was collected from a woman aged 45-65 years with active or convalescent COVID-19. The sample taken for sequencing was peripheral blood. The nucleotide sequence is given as TGTGCCAGCAGTACCCCGTCCGGGACAGGGGGCTACGAGCAGTACTTC. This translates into CASSTPSGTGGYEQYF. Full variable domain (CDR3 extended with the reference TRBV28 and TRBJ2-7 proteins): DVKVTQSSRYLVKRTGEKVFLECVQDMDHENMFWYRQDPGLGLRLIYFSYDVKMKEKGDIPEGYSVSREKKERFSLILESASTNQTSMYLCASSTPSGTGGYEQYFGPGTRLTVT.